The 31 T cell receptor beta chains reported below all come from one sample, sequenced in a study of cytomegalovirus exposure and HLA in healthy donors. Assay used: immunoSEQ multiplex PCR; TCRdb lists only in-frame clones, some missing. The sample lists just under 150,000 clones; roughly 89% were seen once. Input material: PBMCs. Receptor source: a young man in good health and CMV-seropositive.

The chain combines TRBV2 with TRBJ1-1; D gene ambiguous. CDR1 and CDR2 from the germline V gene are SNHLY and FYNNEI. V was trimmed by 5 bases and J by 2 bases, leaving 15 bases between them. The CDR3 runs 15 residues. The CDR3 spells CASSSSRGTNTEAFF. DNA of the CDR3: TGTGCCAGCAGTTCAAGTCGGGGTACCAACACTGAAGCTTTCTTT.

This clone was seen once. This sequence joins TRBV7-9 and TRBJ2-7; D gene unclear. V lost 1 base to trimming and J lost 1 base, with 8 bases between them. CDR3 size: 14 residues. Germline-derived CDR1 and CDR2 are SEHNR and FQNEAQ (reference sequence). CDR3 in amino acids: CASSLDSVSYEQYF. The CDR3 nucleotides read TGTGCCAGCAGCTTAGACAGTGTTTCCTACGAGCAGTACTTC.

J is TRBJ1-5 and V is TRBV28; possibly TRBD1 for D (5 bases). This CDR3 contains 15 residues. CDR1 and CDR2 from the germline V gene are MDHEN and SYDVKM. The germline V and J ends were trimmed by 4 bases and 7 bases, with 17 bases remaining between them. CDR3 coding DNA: TGTGCCAGCAGTTCCAGGGAGTGGGGGGGGCAGCCCCAGCATTTT. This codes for CASSSREWGGQPQHF.

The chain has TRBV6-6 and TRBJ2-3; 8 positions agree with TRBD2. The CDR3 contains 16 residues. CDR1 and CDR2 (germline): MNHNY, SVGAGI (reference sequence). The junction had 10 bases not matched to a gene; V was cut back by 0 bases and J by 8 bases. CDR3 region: CASSYSMSGGRGTQYF. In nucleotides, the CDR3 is TGTGCCAGCAGTTACTCGATGTCGGGGGGGCGAGGTACGCAGTATTTT.

The CDR3 DNA sequence: TGCGCCAGCAGCTTGGGGACTAGAGGGGCAGATACGCAGTATTTT. This gives the protein CASSLGTRGADTQYF. The chain employs TRBV5-1 and TRBJ2-3; TRBD2 aligns across 7 bases. Germline values: CDR1 SGHRS, CDR2 YFSETQ. This CDR3 contains 15 residues. Trimming cost V 0 bases and J 4 bases; bases outside gene matches: 5.

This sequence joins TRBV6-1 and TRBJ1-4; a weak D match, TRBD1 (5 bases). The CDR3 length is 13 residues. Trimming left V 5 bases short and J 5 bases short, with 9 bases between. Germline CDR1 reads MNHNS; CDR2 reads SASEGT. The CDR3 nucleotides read TGTGCCAGCAGTCCCCGGGGGAATGAAAAACTGTTTTTT. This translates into CASSPRGNEKLFF.

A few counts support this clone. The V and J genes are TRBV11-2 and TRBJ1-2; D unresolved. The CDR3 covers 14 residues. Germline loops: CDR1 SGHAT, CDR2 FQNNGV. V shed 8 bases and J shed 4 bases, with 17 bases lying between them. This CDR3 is CASRPGGSLYGYTF. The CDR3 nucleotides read TGTGCCAGCCGACCAGGAGGGAGTCTCTATGGCTACACCTTC.

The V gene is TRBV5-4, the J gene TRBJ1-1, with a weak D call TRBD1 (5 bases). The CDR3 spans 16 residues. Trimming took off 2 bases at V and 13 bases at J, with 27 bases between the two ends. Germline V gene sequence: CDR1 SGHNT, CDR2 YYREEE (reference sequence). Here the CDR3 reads CASSLDRGQGLPFGFF. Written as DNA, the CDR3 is TGTGCCAGCAGCTTAGATAGGGGCCAGGGTCTCCCCTTCGGTTTCTTT.

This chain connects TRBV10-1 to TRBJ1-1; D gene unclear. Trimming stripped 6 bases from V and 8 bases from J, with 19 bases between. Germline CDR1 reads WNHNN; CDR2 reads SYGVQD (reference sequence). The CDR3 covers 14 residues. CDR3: CASSTSRRAGEAFF. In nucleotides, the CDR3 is TGCGCCAGCAGCACGAGCCGGAGGGCGGGGGAAGCTTTCTTT.

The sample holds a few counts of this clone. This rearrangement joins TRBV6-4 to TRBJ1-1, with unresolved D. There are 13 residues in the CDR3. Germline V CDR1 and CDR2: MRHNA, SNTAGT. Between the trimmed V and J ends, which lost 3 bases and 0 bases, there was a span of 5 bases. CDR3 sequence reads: CASSDTVNTEAFF. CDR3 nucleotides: TGTGCCAGCAGTGATACAGTGAACACTGAAGCTTTCTTT.

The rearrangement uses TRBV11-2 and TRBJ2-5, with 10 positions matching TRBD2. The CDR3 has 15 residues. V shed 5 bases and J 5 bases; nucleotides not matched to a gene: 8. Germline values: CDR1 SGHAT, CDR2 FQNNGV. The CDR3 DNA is TGTGCCAGCAGCAAAAGCGGGGGGGCCCGGGAGACCCAGTACTTC. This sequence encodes CASSKSGGARETQYF.

CDR3 in DNA: TGCGCCAGCAGCTGGGGGACAGGGGAGACTGAAGCTTTCTTT. Translated: CASSWGTGETEAFF. The chain couples TRBV5-1 to TRBJ1-1, with 10 bases aligning to TRBD1. Germline CDR1 and CDR2: SGHRS and YFSETQ. The CDR3 extends over 14 amino acids. The ends lost 3 bases at V and 5 bases at J; junction bases unmatched: 4.

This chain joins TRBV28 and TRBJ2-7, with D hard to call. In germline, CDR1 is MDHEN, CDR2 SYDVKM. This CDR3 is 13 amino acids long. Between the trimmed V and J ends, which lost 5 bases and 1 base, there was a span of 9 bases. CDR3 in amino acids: CASSQSPSYEQYF. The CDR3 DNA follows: TGTGCCAGCAGTCAGTCGCCTTCCTACGAGCAGTACTTC.

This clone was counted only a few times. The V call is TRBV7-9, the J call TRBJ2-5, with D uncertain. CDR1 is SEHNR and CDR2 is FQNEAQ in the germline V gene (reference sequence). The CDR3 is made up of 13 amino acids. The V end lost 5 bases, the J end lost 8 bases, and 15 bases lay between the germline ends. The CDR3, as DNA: TGTGCCAGCAGCCCGAGCTCAAGCGAAACCCAGTACTTC. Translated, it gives CASSPSSSETQYF.

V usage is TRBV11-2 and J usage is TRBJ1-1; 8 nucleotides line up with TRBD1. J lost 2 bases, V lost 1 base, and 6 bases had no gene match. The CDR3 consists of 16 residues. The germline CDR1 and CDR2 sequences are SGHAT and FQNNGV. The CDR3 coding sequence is TGTGCCAGCAGCTTAGTTTACGGGACAGGAAACACTGAAGCTTTCTTT. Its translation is CASSLVYGTGNTEAFF. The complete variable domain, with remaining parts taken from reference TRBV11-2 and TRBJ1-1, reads EAGVAQSPRYKIIEKRQSVAFWCNPISGHATLYWYQQILGQGPKLLIQFQNNGVVDDSQLPKDRFSAERLKGVDSTLKIQPAKLEDSAVYLCASSLVYGTGNTEAFFGQGTRLTVV.

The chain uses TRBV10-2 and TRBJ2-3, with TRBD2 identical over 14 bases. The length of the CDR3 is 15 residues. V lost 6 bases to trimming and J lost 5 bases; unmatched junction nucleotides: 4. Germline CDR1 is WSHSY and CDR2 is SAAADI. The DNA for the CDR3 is TGCGCCAGCAGACCCGGGACTAGCGGGAGAGATACGCAGTATTTT. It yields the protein CASRPGTSGRDTQYF.

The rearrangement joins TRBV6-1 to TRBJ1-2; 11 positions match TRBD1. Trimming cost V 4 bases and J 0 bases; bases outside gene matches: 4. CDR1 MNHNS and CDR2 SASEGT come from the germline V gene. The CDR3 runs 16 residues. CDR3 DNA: TGTGCCAGCAGTGCCGGGACAGGGGGGTCTAACTATGGCTACACCTTC. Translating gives CASSAGTGGSNYGYTF.

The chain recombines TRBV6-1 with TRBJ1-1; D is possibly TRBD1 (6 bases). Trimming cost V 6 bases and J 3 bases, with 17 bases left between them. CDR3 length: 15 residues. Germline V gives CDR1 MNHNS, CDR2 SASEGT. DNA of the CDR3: TGTGCCAGCAGCGCCCAGGGGACCGGGCACACTGAAGCTTTCTTT. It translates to CASSAQGTGHTEAFF.

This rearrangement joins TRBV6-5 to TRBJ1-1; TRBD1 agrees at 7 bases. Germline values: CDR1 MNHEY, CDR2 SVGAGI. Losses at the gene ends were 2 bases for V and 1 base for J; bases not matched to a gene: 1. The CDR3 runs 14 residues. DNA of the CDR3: TGTGCCAGCAGTTACACAGGGGAGAACACTGAAGCTTTCTTT. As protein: CASSYTGENTEAFF.

Written as DNA, the CDR3 is TGTGCCAGCTCACGGCAGGGGGGTAACACTGAAGCTTTCTTT. Translation: CASSRQGGNTEAFF. The chain employs TRBV18 and TRBJ1-1, with 7 positions matching TRBD1. The ends lost 4 bases at V and 2 bases at J; junction bases unmatched: 4. This CDR3 comprises 14 residues. Germline CDR1 reads KGHSH; CDR2 reads LQKENI.

The CDR3 spells CASSLGAEETQYF. DNA of the CDR3: TGCGCCAGCAGCTTGGGGGCCGAAGAGACCCAGTACTTC. The genes are TRBV5-1 and TRBJ2-5; D ambiguous. Germline-derived CDR1 and CDR2 are SGHRS and YFSETQ. Deletions cut 0 bases from V and 3 bases from J, with 6 bases between. The CDR3 loop spans 13 amino acids. Complete variable domain (other parts from reference TRBV5-1 and TRBJ2-5): KAGVTQTPRYLIKTRGQQVTLSCSPISGHRSVSWYQQTPGQGLQFLFEYFSETQRNKGNFPGRFSGRQFSNSRSEMNVSTLELGDSALYLCASSLGAEETQYFGPGTRLLVL.

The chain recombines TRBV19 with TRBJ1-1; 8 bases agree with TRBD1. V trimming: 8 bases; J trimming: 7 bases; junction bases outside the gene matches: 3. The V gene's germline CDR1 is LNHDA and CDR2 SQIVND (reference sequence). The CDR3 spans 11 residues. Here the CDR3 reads CASRQGREAFF. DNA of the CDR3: TGTGCCAGTCGACAGGGGCGTGAAGCTTTCTTT.

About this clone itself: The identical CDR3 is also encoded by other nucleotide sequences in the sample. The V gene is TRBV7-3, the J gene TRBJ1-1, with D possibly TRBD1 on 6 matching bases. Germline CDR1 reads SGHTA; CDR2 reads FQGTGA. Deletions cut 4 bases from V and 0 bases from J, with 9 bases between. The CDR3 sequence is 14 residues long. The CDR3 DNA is TGTGCCAGCAGCTCGCAGGGGATGAACACTGAAGCTTTCTTT. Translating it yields CASSSQGMNTEAFF.

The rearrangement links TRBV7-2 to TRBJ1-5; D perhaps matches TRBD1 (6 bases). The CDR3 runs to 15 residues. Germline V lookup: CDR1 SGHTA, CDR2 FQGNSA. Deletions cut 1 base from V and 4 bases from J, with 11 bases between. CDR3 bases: TGTGCCAGCAGCTTAGAGGGGGAAGGGAATCAGCCCCAGCATTTT. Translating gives CASSLEGEGNQPQHF.

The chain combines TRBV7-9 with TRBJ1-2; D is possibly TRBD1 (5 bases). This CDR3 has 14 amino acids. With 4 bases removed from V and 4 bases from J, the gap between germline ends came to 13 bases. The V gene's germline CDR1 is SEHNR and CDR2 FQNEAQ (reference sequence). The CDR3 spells CASSSHRTLYGYTF. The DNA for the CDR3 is TGTGCCAGCAGCTCCCACAGGACACTCTATGGCTACACCTTC. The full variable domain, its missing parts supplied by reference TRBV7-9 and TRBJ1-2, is DTGVSQNPRHKITKRGQNVTFRCDPISEHNRLYWYRQTLGQGPEFLTYFQNEAQLEKSRLLSDRFSAERPKGSFSTLEIQRTEQGDSAMYLCASSSHRTLYGYTFGSGTRLTVV.

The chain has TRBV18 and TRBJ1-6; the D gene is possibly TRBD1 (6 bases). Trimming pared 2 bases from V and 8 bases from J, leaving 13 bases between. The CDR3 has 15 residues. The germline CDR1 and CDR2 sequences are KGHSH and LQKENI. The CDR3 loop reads CASSPILAGDSPLHF. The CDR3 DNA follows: TGTGCCAGCTCACCAATTTTGGCAGGGGATTCACCCCTCCACTTT.

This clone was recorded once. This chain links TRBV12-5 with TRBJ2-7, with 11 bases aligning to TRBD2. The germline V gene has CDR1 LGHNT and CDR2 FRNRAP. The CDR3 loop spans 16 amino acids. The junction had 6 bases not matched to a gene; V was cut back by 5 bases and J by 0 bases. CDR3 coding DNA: TGTGCTAGTGGTCAAAGACTAGCGGGGAGCTCCTACGAGCAGTACTTC. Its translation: CASGQRLAGSSYEQYF.

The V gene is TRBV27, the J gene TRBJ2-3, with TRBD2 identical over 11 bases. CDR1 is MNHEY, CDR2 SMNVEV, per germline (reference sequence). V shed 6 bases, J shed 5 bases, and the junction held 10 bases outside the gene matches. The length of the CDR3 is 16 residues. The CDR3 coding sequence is TGTGCCAGCAGCTCCCGGACTAGCGGGCCGAGAGATACGCAGTATTTT. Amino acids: CASSSRTSGPRDTQYF.

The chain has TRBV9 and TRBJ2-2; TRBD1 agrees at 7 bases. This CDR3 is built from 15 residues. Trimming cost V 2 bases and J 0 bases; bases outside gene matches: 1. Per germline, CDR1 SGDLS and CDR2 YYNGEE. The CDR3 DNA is TGTGCCAGCAGCGTCGGGACAGCGAACACCGGGGAGCTGTTTTTT. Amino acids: CASSVGTANTGELFF.

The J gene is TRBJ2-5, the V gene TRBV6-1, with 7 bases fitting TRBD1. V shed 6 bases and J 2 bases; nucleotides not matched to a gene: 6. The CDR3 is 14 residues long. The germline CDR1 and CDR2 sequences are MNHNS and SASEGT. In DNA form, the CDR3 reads TGTGCCAGCAGCGCCGACAGGGCGCAAGAGACCCAGTACTTC. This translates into CASSADRAQETQYF.

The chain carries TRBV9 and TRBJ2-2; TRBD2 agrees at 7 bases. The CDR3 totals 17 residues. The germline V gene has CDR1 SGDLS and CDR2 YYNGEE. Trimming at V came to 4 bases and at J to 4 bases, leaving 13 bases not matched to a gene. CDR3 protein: CASSSFGRGGSTGELFF. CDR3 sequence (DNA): TGTGCCAGCAGCTCCTTCGGGCGGGGAGGGAGCACCGGGGAGCTGTTTTTT.